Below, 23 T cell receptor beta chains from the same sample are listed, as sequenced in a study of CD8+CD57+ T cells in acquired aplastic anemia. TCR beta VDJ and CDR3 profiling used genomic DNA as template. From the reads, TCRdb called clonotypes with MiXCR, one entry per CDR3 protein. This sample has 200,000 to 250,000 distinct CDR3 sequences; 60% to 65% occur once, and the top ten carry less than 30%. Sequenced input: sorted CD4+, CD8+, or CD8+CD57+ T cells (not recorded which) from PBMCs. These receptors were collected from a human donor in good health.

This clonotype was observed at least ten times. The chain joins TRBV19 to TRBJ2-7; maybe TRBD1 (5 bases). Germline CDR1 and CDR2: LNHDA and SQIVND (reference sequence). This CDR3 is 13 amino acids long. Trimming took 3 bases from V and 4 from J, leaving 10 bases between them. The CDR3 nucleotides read TGTGCCAGTAGTATTTACGCAGGGTACGAGCAGTACTTC. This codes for CASSIYAGYEQYF.

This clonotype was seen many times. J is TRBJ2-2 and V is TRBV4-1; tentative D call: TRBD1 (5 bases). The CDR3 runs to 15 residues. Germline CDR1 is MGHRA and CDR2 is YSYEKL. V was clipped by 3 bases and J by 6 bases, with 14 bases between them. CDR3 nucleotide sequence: TGCGCCAGCAGCCAGGGGCGAACCAGCGCCGGGGAGCTGTTTTTT. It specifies CASSQGRTSAGELFF.

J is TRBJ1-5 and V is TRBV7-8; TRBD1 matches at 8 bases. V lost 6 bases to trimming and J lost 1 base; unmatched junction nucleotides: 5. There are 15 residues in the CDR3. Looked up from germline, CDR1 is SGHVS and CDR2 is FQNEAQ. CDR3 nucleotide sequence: TGTGCCAGCAGACCTGACAGGGGCAGCAATCAGCCCCAGCATTTT. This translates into CASRPDRGSNQPQHF.

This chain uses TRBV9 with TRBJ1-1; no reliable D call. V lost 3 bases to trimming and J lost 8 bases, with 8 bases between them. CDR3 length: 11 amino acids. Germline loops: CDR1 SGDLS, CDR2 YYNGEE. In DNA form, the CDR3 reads TGTGCCAGCAGCGAGCCGCCCGAAGCTTTCTTT. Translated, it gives CASSEPPEAFF.

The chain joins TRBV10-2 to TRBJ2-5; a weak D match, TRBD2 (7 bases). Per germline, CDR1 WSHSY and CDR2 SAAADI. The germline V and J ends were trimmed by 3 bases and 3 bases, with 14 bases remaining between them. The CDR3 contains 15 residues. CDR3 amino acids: CASSEGGAVEETQYF. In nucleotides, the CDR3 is TGCGCCAGCAGTGAAGGGGGGGCGGTCGAAGAGACCCAGTACTTC.

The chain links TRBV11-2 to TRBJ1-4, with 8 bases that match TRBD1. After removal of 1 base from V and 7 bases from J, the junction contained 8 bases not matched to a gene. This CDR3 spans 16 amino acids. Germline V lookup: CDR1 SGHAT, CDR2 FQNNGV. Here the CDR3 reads CASSLVNTGQAEKLFF. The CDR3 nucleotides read TGTGCCAGCAGCTTAGTGAACACGGGACAGGCTGAAAAACTGTTTTTT.

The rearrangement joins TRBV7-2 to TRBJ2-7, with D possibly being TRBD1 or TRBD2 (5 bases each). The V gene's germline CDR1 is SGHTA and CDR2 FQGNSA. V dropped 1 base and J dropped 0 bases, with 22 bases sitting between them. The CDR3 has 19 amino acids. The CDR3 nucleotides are TGTGCCAGCAGCTTAGTGGGGGATTATCTGGCGCGGAGCTCCTACGAGCAGTACTTC. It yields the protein CASSLVGDYLARSSYEQYF.

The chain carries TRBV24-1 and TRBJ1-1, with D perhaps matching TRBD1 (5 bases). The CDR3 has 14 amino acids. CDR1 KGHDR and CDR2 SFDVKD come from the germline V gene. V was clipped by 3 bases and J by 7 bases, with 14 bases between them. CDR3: CATSDAGGEHEAFF. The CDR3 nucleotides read TGTGCCACCAGTGATGCGGGGGGGGAGCATGAAGCTTTCTTT.

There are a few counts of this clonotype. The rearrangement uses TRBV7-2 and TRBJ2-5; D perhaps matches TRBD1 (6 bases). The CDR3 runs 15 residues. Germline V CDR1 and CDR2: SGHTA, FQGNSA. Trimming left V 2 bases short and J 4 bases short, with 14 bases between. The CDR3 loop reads CASSLNRVLGETQYF. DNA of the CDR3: TGTGCCAGCAGCTTAAACAGGGTGTTAGGAGAGACCCAGTACTTC.

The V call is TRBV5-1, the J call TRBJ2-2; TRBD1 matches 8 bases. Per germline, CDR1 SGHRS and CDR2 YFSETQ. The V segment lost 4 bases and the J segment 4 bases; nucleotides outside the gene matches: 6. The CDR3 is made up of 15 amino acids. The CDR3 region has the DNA TGCGCCAGCAGCAGAACCGGACAGGGCACCGGGGAGCTGTTTTTT. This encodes CASSRTGQGTGELFF.

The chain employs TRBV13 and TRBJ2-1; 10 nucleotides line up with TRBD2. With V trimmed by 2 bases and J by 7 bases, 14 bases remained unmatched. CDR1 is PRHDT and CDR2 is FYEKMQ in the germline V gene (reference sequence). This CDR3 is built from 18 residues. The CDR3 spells CASSLNPRTSGRGNEQFF. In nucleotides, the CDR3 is TGTGCCAGCAGCTTAAACCCGCGGACTAGCGGCCGGGGGAATGAGCAGTTCTTC.

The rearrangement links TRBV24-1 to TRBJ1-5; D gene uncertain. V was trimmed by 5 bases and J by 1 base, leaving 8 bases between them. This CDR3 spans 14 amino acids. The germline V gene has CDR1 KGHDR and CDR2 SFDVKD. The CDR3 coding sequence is TGTGCCACCAGTGTGAAGGAGAGCAATCAGCCCCAGCATTTT. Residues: CATSVKESNQPQHF.

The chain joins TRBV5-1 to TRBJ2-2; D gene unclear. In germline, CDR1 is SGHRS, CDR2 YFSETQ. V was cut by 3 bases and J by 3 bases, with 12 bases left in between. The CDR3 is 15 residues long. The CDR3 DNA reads TGCGCCAGCAGCTCTCGTGCGTCAGACACCGGGGAGCTGTTTTTT. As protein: CASSSRASDTGELFF.

CDR3 protein: CASSLSGSVTGELFF. The CDR3 region has the DNA TGCGCCAGCAGCTTGAGCGGGAGTGTCACCGGGGAGCTGTTTTTT. The V and J genes are TRBV5-1 and TRBJ2-2, with 8 bases that match TRBD2. CDR1 and CDR2 from the germline V gene are SGHRS and YFSETQ. This CDR3 has 15 residues. V dropped 1 base and J dropped 4; count of bases not matched to a gene: 3. The whole variable domain, filled in from reference TRBV5-1 and TRBJ2-2, reads KAGVTQTPRYLIKTRGQQVTLSCSPISGHRSVSWYQQTPGQGLQFLFEYFSETQRNKGNFPGRFSGRQFSNSRSEMNVSTLELGDSALYLCASSLSGSVTGELFFGEGSRLTVL.

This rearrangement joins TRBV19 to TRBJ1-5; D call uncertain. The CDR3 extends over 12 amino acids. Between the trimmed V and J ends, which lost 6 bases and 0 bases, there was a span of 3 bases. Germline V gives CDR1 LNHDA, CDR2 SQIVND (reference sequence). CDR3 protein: CASRVSNQPQHF. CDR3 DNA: TGTGCCAGTAGGGTTAGCAATCAGCCCCAGCATTTT.

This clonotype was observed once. The CDR3 spells CASIPPRGSTEAFF. The CDR3 DNA is TGTGCCAGCATCCCACCCCGGGGAAGCACTGAAGCTTTCTTT. The rearrangement uses TRBV27 and TRBJ1-1; D not resolved. CDR3 length equals 14 residues. Germline CDR1 MNHEY, CDR2 SMNVEV (reference sequence). V lost 7 bases and J lost 4, with 16 bases in between.

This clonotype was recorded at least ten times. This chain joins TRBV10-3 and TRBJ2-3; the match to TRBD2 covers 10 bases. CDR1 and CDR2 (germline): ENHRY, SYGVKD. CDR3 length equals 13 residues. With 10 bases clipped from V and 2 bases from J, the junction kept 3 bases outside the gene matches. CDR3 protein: CASLAGDTDTQYF. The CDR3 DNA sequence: TGTGCCAGCCTAGCGGGAGACACAGATACGCAGTATTTT.

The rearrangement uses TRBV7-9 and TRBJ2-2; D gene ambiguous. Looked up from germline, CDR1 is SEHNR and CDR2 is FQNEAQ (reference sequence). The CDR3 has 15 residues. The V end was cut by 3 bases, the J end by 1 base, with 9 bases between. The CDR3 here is CASSFAPGNTGELFF. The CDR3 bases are TGTGCCAGCAGCTTTGCGCCTGGGAACACCGGGGAGCTGTTTTTT.

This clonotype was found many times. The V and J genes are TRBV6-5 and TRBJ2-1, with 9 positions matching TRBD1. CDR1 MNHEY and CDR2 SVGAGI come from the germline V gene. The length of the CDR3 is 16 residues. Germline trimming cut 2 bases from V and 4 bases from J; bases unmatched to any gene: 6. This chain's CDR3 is CASSYRGTGQYNEQFF. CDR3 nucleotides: TGTGCCAGCAGTTACCGTGGGACAGGGCAGTACAATGAGCAGTTCTTC.

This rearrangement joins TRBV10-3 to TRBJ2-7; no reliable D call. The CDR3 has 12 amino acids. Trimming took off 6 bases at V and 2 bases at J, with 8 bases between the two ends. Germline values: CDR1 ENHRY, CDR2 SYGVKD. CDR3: CAISDGTYEQYF. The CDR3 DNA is TGTGCCATCAGCGACGGTACCTACGAGCAGTACTTC.

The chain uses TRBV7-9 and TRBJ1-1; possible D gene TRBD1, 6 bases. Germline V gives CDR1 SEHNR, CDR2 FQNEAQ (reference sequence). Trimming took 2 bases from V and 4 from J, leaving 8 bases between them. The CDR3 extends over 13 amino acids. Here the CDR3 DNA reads TGTGCCAGCAGCTTACAGGGGAGCACTGAAGCTTTCTTT. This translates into CASSLQGSTEAFF.

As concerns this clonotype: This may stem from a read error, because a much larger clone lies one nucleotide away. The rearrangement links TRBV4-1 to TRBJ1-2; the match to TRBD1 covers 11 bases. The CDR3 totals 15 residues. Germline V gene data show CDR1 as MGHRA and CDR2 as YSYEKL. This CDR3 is CASSQSRTGGYGYAF. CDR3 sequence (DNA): TGCGCCAGCAGCCAAAGCCGGACAGGGGGCTATGGCTACGCCTTC.

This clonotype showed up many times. In DNA, the CDR3 is TGCGCCAGCAGCCACCCCGCGAACGAGTATAGGCCCGATACGCAGTATTTT. Translating it yields CASSHPANEYRPDTQYF. The gene calls are TRBV4-1 and TRBJ2-3; no reliable D call. The germline gives CDR1 MGHRA, CDR2 YSYEKL. The CDR3 totals 17 residues. Trimming took off 3 bases at V and 6 bases at J, with 22 bases between the two ends.